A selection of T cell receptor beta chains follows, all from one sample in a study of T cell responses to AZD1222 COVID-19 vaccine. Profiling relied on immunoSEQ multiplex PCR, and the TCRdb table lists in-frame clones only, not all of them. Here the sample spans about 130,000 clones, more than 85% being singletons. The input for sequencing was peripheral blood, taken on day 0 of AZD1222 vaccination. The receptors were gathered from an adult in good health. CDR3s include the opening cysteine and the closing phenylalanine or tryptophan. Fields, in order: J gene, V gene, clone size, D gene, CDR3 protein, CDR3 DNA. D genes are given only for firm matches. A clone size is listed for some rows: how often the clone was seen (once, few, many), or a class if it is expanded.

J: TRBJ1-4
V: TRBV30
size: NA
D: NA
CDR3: CAWSSRGTTNEKLFF
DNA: TGTGCCTGGAGTTCCCGAGGGACAACTAATGAAAAACTGTTTTTT

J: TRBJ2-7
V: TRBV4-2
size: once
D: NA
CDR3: CASSQATGVYEQYF
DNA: TGTGCCAGCAGCCAAGCAACGGGAGTCTACGAGCAGTACTTC

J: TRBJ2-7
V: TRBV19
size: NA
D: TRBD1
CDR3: CASSPRTGRNSYEQYF
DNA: TGTGCCAGTAGTCCCCGGACAGGGAGAAACTCCTACGAGCAGTACTTC

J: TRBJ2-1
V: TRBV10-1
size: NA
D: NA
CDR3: CASSDLTRADEQFF
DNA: TGCGCCAGCAGTGACCTTACGAGGGCCGATGAGCAGTTCTTC

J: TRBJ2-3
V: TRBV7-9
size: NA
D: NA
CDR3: CASTLGSGTRDTQYF
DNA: TGTGCCAGCACCTTAGGGTCGGGGACTCGAGATACGCAGTATTTT

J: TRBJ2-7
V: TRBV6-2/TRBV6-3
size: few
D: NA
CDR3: CASSPGRGPYEQYF
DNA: TGTGCCAGCAGCCCCGGCAGGGGACCCTACGAGCAGTACTTC

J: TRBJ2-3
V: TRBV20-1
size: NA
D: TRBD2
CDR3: CSASDTSGRSDTQYF
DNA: TGCAGTGCTAGTGACACTAGCGGGAGGTCGGATACGCAGTATTTT

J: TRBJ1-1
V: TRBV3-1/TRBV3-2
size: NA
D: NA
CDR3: CASSQDRINTEAFF
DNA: TGTGCCAGCAGCCAAGATCGGATAAACACTGAAGCTTTCTTT

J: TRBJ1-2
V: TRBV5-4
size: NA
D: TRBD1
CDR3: CASSVRGLGYGYTF
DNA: TGTGCCAGCAGCGTCAGGGGGCTGGGCTATGGCTACACCTTC

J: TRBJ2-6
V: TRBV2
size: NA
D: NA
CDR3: CASIRARANVLTF
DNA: TGTGCCAGCATAAGGGCTCGGGCCAACGTCCTGACTTTC

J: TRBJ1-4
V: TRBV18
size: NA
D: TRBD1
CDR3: CASSRDRQNEKLFF
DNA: TGTGCCAGCTCACGGGACAGACAGAATGAAAAACTGTTTTTT